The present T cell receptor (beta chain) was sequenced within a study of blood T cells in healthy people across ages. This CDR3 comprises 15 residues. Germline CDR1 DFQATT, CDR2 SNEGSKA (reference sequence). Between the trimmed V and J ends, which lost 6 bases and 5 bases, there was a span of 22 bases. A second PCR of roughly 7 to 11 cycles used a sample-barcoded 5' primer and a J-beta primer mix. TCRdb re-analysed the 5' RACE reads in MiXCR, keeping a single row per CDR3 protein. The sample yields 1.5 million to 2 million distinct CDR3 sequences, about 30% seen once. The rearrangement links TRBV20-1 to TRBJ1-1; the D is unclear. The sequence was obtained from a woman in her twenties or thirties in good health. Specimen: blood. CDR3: CSAPDPQKAGTEAFF. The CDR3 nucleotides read TGCAGTGCCCCGGACCCCCAAAAAGCGGGGACTGAAGCTTTCTTT.